What follows is one TCR beta chain and its context. Its antigen is currently unknown. The data stem from a study of radiation and T cells in renal cell carcinoma. Study outcomes and limitations: No pretreatment tumor biopsies were available for baseline clonotypes.

The CDR3 is 14 amino acids. Germline assignment: CDR1 ENHRY and CDR2 SYGVKD. V shed 10 bases and J shed 2 bases, with 18 bases lying between them. Profiled with immunoSEQ multiplex PCR; TCRdb holds only in-frame clones, not every one. This table has 120,000 to 150,000 clones, 86% appearing once. The time point here: blood 4 weeks post-SBRT, at nephrectomy. Described treatment: 15 Gy SBRT to primary tumor, nephrectomy 4 weeks later. Nephrectomy followed 15 Gy stereotactic body radiation by 4 weeks. Clear cell pathology was present in this patient's renal cell carcinoma. The rearrangement joins TRBV10-3 to TRBJ2-7; either TRBD1 or TRBD2 may supply D (7 bases each). The clonotype originates from a woman aged 45-65 years with renal cell carcinoma. The starting material was blood, obtained from a patient whose treatment included radiotherapy and nephrectomy. CDR3 in amino acids: CATWSQGGTYEQYF. CDR3 in DNA: TGTGCCACCTGGAGTCAGGGGGGGACCTACGAGCAGTACTTC.